This T cell receptor beta chain was profiled in a study of Graves' ophthalmopathy and Graves' hyperthyroidism. Turning to the study itself: Blood was drawn at initial diagnosis, before any treatment.

In germline, CDR1 is SQVTM, CDR2 ANQGSEA. Trimming removed 6 bases at V and 2 bases at J, with 12 bases between. CDR3 length: 13 amino acids. From fresh peripheral blood, around 10 ml in volume, the PBMCs were obtained. From RNA, the CDR3 regions of TCR beta chains were amplified and sequenced. The workflow started with a first-round RT-PCR run with HTBI primers and then moved on to a second-round multiplex PCR. TCRdb reprocessed the multiplex PCR reads via MiXCR and lists one record per CDR3 protein. The sample carries some 750,000 distinct CDR3 sequences, 40% recorded once. Whole-study results and caveats: Detected in blood as well were most expanded thyroid clonotypes with frequency above 0.001. Built on 13 signatures, a model told ophthalmopathy apart from stable hyperthyroidism with over 85% sensitivity and under 83% specificity.

Note on this clonotype: The antigen remains undetermined.

What was sequenced was peripheral blood. The receptor comes from an adult man with Graves' ophthalmopathy. This rearrangement joins TRBV29-1 to TRBJ2-3; possibly TRBD2 for D (6 bases). CDR3 amino acids: CSVGGLYTDTQYF. The CDR3 DNA reads TGCAGCGTGGGGGGACTCTACACAGATACGCAGTATTTT.